The present T cell receptor beta chain was sequenced within a study of OX40 agonist ivuxolimab in advanced cancers. Trimming pared 3 bases from V and 1 base from J, leaving 6 bases between. Per the germline V gene, CDR1 is SQVTM and CDR2 is ANQGSEA. This CDR3 comprises 12 residues. Clones were read by immunoSEQ multiplex PCR, and TCRdb kept only the in-frame ones, dropping some. Of roughly 75,000 clones in the sample, approximately 92% were seen once. This chain joins TRBV29-1 and TRBJ2-5; D unclear. This TCR was sampled from an adult with an advanced solid tumor such as melanoma, head and neck, liver or kidney cancer. Sequences were derived from CD4+ or CD8+ T cells sorted from blood, sampled in a trial of the OX40 agonist ivuxolimab. CDR3 bases: TGCAGCGTTGAGCGGCCCCAAGAGACCCAGTACTTC. Translated, it gives CSVERPQETQYF.